The 21 T cell receptor beta chains below all came from one sample that was sequenced in a study of blood T cell repertoires in COVID-19. This table comes from immunoSEQ multiplex PCR, and its TCRdb copy is limited to in-frame clones, with some not included. In the table there are 250,000 to 350,000 clones, 88% of which are singletons. The specimen was PBMCs or T cells enriched from blood (not recorded which). The receptors shown here come from a woman in her sixties or seventies in a cohort exposed to, infected with or recovered from COVID-19 (not recorded which).

The gene calls are TRBV2 and TRBJ2-5; a weak D match, TRBD1 (5 bases). Germline V CDR1 and CDR2: SNHLY, FYNNEI. The CDR3 has 15 amino acids. Trimming cost V 0 bases and J 4 bases, with 12 bases left between them. The CDR3 sequence is CASSEALGALETQYF. The CDR3 DNA sequence: TGTGCCAGCAGTGAAGCGCTTGGGGCATTAGAGACCCAGTACTTC. Full variable domain (missing parts from reference TRBV2 and TRBJ2-5): EPEVTQTPSHQVTQMGQEVILRCVPISNHLYFYWYRQILGQKVEFLVSFYNNEISEKSEIFDDQFSVERPDGSNFTLKIRSTKLEDSAMYFCASSEALGALETQYFGPGTRLLVL.

V gene TRBV7-9 combines with J gene TRBJ1-5; 9 nucleotides agree with TRBD1. Per the germline V gene, CDR1 is SEHNR and CDR2 is FQNEAQ (reference sequence). With V trimmed by 4 bases and J by 4 bases, 11 bases remained unmatched. The CDR3 contains 17 residues. The CDR3 loop reads CASSSTRAGQGNQPQHF. CDR3 DNA sequence: TGTGCCAGCAGCTCTACCCGAGCGGGACAGGGTAATCAGCCCCAGCATTTT.

The V gene is TRBV6-5, the J gene TRBJ2-7; no firm D call. This CDR3 contains 14 residues. CDR1 is MNHEY and CDR2 is SVGAGI in the germline V gene. Trimming stripped 6 bases from V and 1 base from J, with 13 bases between. This CDR3 is CASRSLQTSYEQYF. The DNA for the CDR3 is TGTGCCAGCAGGAGCCTACAGACATCCTACGAGCAGTACTTC.

The rearrangement links TRBV27 to TRBJ2-4; no firm D call. The CDR3 has 15 residues. V lost 4 bases and J 0 bases, leaving 10 bases between the germline ends. Germline V lookup: CDR1 MNHEY, CDR2 SMNVEV (reference sequence). This chain's CDR3 is CASSYSTVAKNIQYF. The CDR3 DNA is TGTGCCAGCAGTTACTCCACAGTAGCCAAAAACATTCAGTACTTC.

This clone was found a few times. The CDR3 DNA sequence: TGTGCCAGCAGTTACTCTGGACAGGGGGCAGGTGGCTACACCTTC. This translates into CASSYSGQGAGGYTF. The V gene is TRBV6-5, the J gene TRBJ1-2; TRBD1 matches at 11 bases. With 0 bases clipped from V and 7 bases from J, the junction kept 4 bases outside the gene matches. The CDR3 is made up of 15 amino acids. Germline V gene lookup returns CDR1 MNHEY and CDR2 SVGAGI.

This clone was seen once. This chain links TRBV28 with TRBJ2-7, with 9 bases identical to TRBD2. Per germline, CDR1 MDHEN and CDR2 SYDVKM. The J segment lost 3 bases and the V segment lost 5 bases, leaving 5 bases of the junction unmatched. CDR3 size: 14 residues. The CDR3 nucleotides read TGTGCCAGCAGTCCCCCTAGCGGGGTCTACGAGCAGTACTTC. This encodes CASSPPSGVYEQYF.

The chain is built from TRBV11-2 and TRBJ2-1; D gene ambiguous. Germline values: CDR1 SGHAT, CDR2 FQNNGV. The CDR3 consists of 11 residues. V was shortened by 5 bases and J by 8 bases, with 7 bases between the two germline ends. The CDR3 sequence is CASSPSYEQFF. The DNA of the CDR3 is TGTGCCAGCAGCCCTAGTTATGAGCAGTTCTTC.

The V gene is TRBV28, the J gene TRBJ2-2; D call uncertain. The length of the CDR3 is 12 residues. The germline gives CDR1 MDHEN, CDR2 SYDVKM. Between the trimmed V and J ends, which lost 7 bases and 3 bases, there was a span of 6 bases. CDR3 bases: TGTGCCAGCAACGGGTACACCGGGGAGCTGTTTTTT. Encoded protein: CASNGYTGELFF.

The genes are TRBV11-2 and TRBJ2-2; D uncertain. Looked up from germline, CDR1 is SGHAT and CDR2 is FQNNGV. The CDR3 sequence is 14 residues long. V was cut by 2 bases and J by 3 bases, with 7 bases left in between. The CDR3 DNA is TGTGCCAGCAGCTTAAATCAGTACACCGGGGAGCTGTTTTTT. It specifies CASSLNQYTGELFF.

This chain uses TRBV20-1 with TRBJ2-1, with 7 bases aligning to TRBD2. Germline V gives CDR1 DFQATT, CDR2 SNEGSKA (reference sequence). This CDR3 is built from 14 residues. J gave up 6 bases and V 3 bases, and 8 bases lay outside the gene matches. The CDR3 region has the DNA TGCAGTGCTAGTAGTAGCGGGTCTCTCAATGAGCAGTTCTTC. This sequence encodes CSASSSGSLNEQFF.

The V and J genes are TRBV21-1 and TRBJ2-3; the D call of TRBD1 is as the table states it, not checked on the DNA. TRBV21-1 is a recognized pseudogene. CDR3 length: 17 residues. CDR3: CASSNSGQTILSDTQYF. CDR3 DNA sequence: TGTGCCAGCAGCAACTCAGGACAGACCATTCTCTCAGATACGCAGTATTTT.

The V and J genes are TRBV14 and TRBJ1-1; D might be TRBD1 (5 bases). The germline CDR1 and CDR2 sequences are SGHDN and FVKESK. V lost 7 bases to trimming and J lost 1 base, with 19 bases between them. This CDR3 spans 16 amino acids. CDR3 bases: TGTGCCAGCAAGGACTTGGGCGGGGCCGGGAACACTGAAGCTTTCTTT. Amino acid sequence: CASKDLGGAGNTEAFF.

CDR3 in DNA: TGTGCCAGCAGCCCTCCAAGGACAGAGAGCACCGGGGAGCTGTTTTTT. Protein sequence: CASSPPRTESTGELFF. The chain combines TRBV3-1 (or the pseudogene TRBV3-2) with TRBJ2-2; D is possibly TRBD1 (6 bases). Germline lookup yields CDR1 LGHDT and CDR2 YNNKEL (reference sequence). V lost 4 bases to trimming and J lost 4 bases, with 16 bases between them. The CDR3 loop spans 16 amino acids.

The genes are TRBV2 and TRBJ2-5; tentatively, D is TRBD1 (6 bases). The CDR3 loop spans 14 amino acids. The germline gives CDR1 SNHLY, CDR2 FYNNEI. Trimming removed 4 bases at V and 1 base at J, with 10 bases between. This CDR3 is CASSVRRGQETQYF. The CDR3 bases are TGTGCCAGCAGTGTCCGCAGGGGCCAAGAGACCCAGTACTTC.

J is TRBJ2-7 and V is TRBV4-3; tentatively, D is TRBD2 (6 bases). V lost 4 bases to trimming and J lost 3 bases, with 16 bases between them. This CDR3 has 15 amino acids. Per germline, CDR1 LGHNA and CDR2 YSLEER. The CDR3 nucleotides are TGCGCCAGCAGCCTCTTCTCTGGGACTCTCTACGAGCAGTACTTC. Residues: CASSLFSGTLYEQYF.

This chain connects TRBV28 to TRBJ1-6; D call uncertain. With 4 bases removed from V and 6 bases from J, the gap between germline ends came to 16 bases. Looked up from germline, CDR1 is MDHEN and CDR2 is SYDVKM. This CDR3 comprises 16 residues. The CDR3: CASSWSALDLNSPLHF. The CDR3, as DNA: TGTGCCAGCAGTTGGAGCGCTCTTGACCTTAATTCACCCCTCCACTTT.

The V and J genes are TRBV21-1 and TRBJ2-3; the table gives TRBD2 as D, unverified against the DNA. TRBV21-1 is a listed pseudogene. The CDR3 is 16 amino acids. CDR3 loop: CASSPQTSGRPDTQYF. For the CDR3, the DNA is TGTGCCAGCAGCCCCCAGACTAGCGGGAGGCCAGATACGCAGTATTTT.

The chain joins TRBV27 to TRBJ2-1; unclear D gene. CDR1 is MNHEY, CDR2 SMNVEV, per germline (reference sequence). V dropped 2 bases and J dropped 2 bases, with 10 bases sitting between them. The CDR3 runs to 15 residues. The CDR3 reads CASSLGVTAYNEQFF. The DNA of the CDR3 is TGTGCCAGCAGTTTAGGCGTCACAGCCTACAATGAGCAGTTCTTC.

This sequence joins TRBV9 and TRBJ2-6, with 7 nucleotides matching TRBD2. Trimming at V came to 7 bases and at J to 2 bases, leaving 3 bases not matched to a gene. The CDR3 is made up of 14 amino acids. In germline, CDR1 is SGDLS, CDR2 YYNGEE. The CDR3 region has the DNA TGTGCCAGCCATCGGGGGGCTGGGGCCAACGTCCTGACTTTC. It encodes CASHRGAGANVLTF.

This chain links TRBV9 with TRBJ1-4; D may be TRBD1 (5 bases). Germline V gene lookup returns CDR1 SGDLS and CDR2 YYNGEE. With 0 bases removed from V and 4 bases from J, the gap between germline ends came to 10 bases. The CDR3 has 15 residues. The CDR3 nucleotides read TGTGCCAGCAGCGTAGGGGGGGAGGATAATGAAAAACTGTTTTTT. Protein sequence: CASSVGGEDNEKLFF.

V gene TRBV19 combines with J gene TRBJ2-7; the match to TRBD2 covers 13 bases. The CDR3 is 20 amino acids. Germline trimming cut 6 bases from V and 0 bases from J; bases unmatched to any gene: 17. Germline values: CDR1 LNHDA, CDR2 SQIVND (reference sequence). Written as DNA, the CDR3 is TGTGCCAGTAGATTCCCGGTGGGTCGGACTAGCGGGAGCCACTCCTACGAGCAGTACTTC. Translation gives CASRFPVGRTSGSHSYEQYF.